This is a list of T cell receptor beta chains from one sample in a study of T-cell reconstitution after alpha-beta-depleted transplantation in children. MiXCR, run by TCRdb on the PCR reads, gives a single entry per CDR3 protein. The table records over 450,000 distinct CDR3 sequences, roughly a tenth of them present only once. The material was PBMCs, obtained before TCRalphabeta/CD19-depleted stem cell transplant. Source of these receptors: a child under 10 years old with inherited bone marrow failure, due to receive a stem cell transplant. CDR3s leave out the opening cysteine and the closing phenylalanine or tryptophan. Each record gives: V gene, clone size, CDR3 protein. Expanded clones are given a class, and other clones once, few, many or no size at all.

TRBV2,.,ASSATSGNHEQY
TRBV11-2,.,ASSLDLQMNTEAF
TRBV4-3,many,ASSHALGGQETQY
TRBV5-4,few,ASSYKGVADTQY
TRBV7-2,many,ASSLVVGGESSNEQF
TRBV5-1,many,ASKQTLAGGLNTGELF
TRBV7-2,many,ASVRESSYNEQF
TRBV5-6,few,ASRSGPDTQY
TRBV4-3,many,ASSQGASGGYEQY
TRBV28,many,ASSGGTSGTRETQY
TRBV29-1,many,SVEDPKREREGWQETQY